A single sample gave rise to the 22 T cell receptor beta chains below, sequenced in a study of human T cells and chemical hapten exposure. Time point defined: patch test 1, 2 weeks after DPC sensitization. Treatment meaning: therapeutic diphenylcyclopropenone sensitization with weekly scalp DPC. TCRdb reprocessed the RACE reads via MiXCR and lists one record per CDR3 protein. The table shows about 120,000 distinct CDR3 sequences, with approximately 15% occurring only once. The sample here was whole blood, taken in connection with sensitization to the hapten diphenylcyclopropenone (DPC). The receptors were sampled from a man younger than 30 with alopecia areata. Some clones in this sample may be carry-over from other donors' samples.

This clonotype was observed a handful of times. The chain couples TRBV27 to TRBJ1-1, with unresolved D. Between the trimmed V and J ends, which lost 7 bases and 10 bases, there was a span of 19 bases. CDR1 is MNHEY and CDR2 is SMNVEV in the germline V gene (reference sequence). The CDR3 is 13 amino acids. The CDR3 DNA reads TGTGCCAGCACCTCTACTGGTCGATCGGGAGCTTTCTTT. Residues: CASTSTGRSGAFF.

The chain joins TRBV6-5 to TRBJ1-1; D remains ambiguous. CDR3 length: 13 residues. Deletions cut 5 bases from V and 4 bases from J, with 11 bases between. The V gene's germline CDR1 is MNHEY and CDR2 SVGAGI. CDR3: CASSRSVGTEAFF. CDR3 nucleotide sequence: TGTGCCAGCAGTCGGTCTGTGGGCACTGAAGCTTTCTTT.

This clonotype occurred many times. CDR3 DNA: TGTGCCAGCAGCTTAGCGACGGCAGGACAGGGAAGGACCGGGGAGCTGTTTTTT. Encoded protein: CASSLATAGQGRTGELFF. This chain links TRBV7-9 with TRBJ2-2; 8 bases fit TRBD1. The CDR3 consists of 18 residues. The germline CDR1 and CDR2 sequences are SEHNR and FQNEAQ (reference sequence). V lost 0 bases, J lost 5 bases, and 11 bases stayed unmatched.

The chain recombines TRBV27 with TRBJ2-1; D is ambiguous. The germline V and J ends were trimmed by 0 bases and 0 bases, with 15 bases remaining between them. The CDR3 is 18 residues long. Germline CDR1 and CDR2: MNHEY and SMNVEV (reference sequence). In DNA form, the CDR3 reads TGTGCCAGCAGTTTATCCCCGGGCAGGCCCCTCTCCTACAATGAGCAGTTCTTC. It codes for CASSLSPGRPLSYNEQFF.

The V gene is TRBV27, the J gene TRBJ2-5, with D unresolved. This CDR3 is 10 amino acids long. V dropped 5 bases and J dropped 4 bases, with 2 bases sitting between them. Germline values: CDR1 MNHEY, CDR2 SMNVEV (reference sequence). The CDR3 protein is CASSPETQYF. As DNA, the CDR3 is TGTGCCAGCAGTCCAGAGACCCAGTACTTC.

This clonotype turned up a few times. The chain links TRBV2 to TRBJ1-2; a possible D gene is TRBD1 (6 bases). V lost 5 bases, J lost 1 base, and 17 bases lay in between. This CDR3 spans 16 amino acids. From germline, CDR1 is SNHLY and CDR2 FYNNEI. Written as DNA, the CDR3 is TGTGCCAGCAGTAACAACCGGGACATAAGTAACTATGGCTACACCTTC. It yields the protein CASSNNRDISNYGYTF.

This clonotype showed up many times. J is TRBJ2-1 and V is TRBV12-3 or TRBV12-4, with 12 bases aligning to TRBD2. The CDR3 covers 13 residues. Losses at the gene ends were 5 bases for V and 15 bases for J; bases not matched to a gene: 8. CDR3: CASSVSSGGAPFF. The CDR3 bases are TGTGCCAGCAGTGTGTCTAGCGGGGGGGCCCCGTTCTTC.

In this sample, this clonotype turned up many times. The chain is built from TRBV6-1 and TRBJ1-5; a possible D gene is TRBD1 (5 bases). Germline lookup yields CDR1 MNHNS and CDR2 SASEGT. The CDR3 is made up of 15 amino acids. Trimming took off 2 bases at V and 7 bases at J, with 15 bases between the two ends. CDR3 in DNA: TGTGCCAGCAGTGAAATTCGTGGAGGGACCCAGCCCCAGCATTTT. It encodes CASSEIRGGTQPQHF.

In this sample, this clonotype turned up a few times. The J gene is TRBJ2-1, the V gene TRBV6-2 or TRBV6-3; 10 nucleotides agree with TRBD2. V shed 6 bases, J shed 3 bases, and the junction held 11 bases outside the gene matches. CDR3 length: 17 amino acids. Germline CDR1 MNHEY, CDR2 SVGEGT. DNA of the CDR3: TGTGCCAGCAGCTCCTATAGCGGGGGGCCAAACTACAATGAGCAGTTCTTC. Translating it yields CASSSYSGGPNYNEQFF.

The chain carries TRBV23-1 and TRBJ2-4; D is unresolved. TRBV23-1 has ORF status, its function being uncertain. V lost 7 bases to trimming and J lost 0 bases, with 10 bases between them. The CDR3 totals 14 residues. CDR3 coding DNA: TGCGCCAGCACCGCCTGGGGAGCCAAAAACATTCAGTACTTC. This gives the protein CASTAWGAKNIQYF.

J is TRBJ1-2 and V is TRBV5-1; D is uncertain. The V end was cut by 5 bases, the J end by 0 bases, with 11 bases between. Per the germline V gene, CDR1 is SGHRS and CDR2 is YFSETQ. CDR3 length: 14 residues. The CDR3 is CASRRAGANYGYTF. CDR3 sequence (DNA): TGCGCCAGCAGGCGCGCGGGAGCTAACTATGGCTACACCTTC.

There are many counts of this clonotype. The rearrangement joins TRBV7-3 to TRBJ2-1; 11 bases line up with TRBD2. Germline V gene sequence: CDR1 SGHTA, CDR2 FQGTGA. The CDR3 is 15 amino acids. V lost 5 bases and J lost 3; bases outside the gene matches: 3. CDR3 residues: CASSILAGVYNEQFF. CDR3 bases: TGTGCCAGCAGCATACTAGCGGGGGTCTACAATGAGCAGTTCTTC.

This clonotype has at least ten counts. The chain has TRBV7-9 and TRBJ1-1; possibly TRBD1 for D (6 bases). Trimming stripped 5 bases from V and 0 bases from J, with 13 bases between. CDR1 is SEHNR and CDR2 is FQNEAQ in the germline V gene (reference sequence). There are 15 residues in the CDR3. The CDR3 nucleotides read TGTGCCAGCAGCCCCGCGGGGGCGGTGAACACTGAAGCTTTCTTT. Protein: CASSPAGAVNTEAFF.

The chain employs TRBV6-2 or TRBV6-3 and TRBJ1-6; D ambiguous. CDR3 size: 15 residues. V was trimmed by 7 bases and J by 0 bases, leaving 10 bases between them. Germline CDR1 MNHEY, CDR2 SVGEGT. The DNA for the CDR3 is TGTGCCAGCAACTCGGGCAGCTCCTATAATTCACCCCTCCACTTT. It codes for CASNSGSSYNSPLHF.

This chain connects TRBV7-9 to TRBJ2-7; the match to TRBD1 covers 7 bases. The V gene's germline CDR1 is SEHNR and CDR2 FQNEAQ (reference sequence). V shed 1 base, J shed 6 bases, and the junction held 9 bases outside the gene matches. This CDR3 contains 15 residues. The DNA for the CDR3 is TGTGCCAGCAGCTTAGGGGACAGTTTTAGAGGCGAGCAGTACTTC. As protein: CASSLGDSFRGEQYF. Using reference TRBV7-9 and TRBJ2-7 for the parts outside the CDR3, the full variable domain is DTGVSQNPRHKITKRGQNVTFRCDPISEHNRLYWYRQTLGQGPEFLTYFQNEAQLEKSRLLSDRFSAERPKGSFSTLEIQRTEQGDSAMYLCASSLGDSFRGEQYFGPGTRLTVT.

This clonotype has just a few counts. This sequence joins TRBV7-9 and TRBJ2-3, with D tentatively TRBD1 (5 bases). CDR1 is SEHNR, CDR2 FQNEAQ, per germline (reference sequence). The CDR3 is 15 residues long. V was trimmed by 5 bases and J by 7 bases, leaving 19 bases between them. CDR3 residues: CASSLLRGARNTQYF. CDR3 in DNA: TGTGCCAGCAGCCTTCTTCGTGGGGCGCGAAATACGCAGTATTTT.

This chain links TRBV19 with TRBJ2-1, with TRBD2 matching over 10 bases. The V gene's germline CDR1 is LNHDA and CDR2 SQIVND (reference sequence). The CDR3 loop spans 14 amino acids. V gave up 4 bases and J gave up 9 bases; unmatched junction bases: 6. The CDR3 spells CASSTSGGAAEQFF. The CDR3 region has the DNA TGTGCCAGTAGTACCAGCGGGGGGGCCGCTGAGCAGTTCTTC.

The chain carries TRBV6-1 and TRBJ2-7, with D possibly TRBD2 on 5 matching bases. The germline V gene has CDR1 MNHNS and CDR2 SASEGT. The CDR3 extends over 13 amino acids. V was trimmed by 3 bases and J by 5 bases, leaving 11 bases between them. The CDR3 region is CASSDVHGDEQYV. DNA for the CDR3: TGTGCCAGCAGTGACGTTCACGGGGACGAGCAGTACGTC.

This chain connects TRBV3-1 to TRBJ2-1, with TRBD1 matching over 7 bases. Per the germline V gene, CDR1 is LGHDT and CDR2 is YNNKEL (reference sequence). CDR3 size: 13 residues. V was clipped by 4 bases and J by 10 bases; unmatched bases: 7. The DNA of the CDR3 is TGTGCCAGCAGCCGGACAGGCCCCAGGGAGCAGTTCTTC. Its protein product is CASSRTGPREQFF.

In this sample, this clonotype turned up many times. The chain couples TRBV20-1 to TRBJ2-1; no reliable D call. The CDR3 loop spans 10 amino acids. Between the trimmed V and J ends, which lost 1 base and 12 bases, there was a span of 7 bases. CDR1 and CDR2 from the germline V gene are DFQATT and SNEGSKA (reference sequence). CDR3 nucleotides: TGCAGTGCTAGAGTCCTCGGGCAGTTCTTC. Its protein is CSARVLGQFF.

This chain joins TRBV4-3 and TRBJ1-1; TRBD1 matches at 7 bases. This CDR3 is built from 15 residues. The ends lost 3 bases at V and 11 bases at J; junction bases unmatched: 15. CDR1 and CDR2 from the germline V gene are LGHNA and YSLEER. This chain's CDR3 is CASSQAPTGVSWAFF. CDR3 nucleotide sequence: TGCGCCAGCAGCCAGGCCCCAACAGGGGTATCGTGGGCTTTCTTT.

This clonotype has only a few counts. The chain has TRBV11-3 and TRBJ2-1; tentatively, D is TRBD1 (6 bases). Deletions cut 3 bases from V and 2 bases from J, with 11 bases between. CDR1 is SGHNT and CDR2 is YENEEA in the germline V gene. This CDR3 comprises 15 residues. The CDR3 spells CASSFQTGPYNEQFF. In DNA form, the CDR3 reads TGTGCCAGCAGCTTCCAGACAGGACCCTACAATGAGCAGTTCTTC. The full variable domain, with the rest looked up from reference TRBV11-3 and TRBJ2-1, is EAGVVQSPRYKIIEKKQPVAFWCNPISGHNTLYWYLQNLGQGPELLIRYENEEAVDDSQLPKDRFSAERLKGVDSTLKIQPAELGDSAVYLCASSFQTGPYNEQFFGPGTRLTVL.